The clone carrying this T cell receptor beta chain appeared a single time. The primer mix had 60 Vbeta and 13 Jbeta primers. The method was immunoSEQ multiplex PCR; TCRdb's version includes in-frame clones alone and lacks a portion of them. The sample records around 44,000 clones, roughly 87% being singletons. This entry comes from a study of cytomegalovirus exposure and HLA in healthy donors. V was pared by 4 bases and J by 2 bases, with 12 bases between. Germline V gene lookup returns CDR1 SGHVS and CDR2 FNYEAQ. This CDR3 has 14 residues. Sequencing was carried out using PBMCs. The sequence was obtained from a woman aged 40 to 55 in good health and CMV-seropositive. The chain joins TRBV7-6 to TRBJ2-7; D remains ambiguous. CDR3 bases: TGTGCCAGCAGCTCTCGATTAGATCCCTACGAGCAGTACTTC. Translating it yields CASSSRLDPYEQYF.